This T cell receptor (beta chain) was profiled in a study of T-cell memory formation after mild COVID-19 (dated by TCRdb to 2020 to 2022). About the study as a whole: Most TCR sequence clusters were specific to one of the two donors. In two donors, T-cell clones that expanded and contracted after mild COVID-19 were followed by sequencing TCRalpha and TCRbeta repertoires longitudinally. The cohort comprised two young, previously healthy adult volunteers, one female and one male. The study at large found these results: Clones that contracted from day 15 to 85 showed balanced CD4/CD8 phenotypes, whereas a second wave of clones that expanded from day 15 to 37 leaned towards CD4+. Only a couple of mild cases were covered in the study, and larger cohorts including severe cases with pre-infection samples were considered necessary. Some responding clones were found in pre-infection memory, which suggests that pre-existing cross-reactive memory T cells took part in the SARS-CoV-2 response. Contracting CD4+ clones appeared mostly in the CM and EM memory subsets, whereas CD8+ clones were enriched in EMRA. The second-wave clones that peaked on day 37 were not confirmed to be SARS-CoV-2 specific.

PBMCs were isolated by Ficoll-Paque density gradient centrifugation. Sequencing used an Illumina NovaSeq 6000. cDNA libraries for TCRalpha and TCRbeta were prepared by 5'RACE using constant-segment primers, with sample barcodes and unique molecular identifiers added. Trizol reagent was used to extract RNA from every sample. The libraries were amplified in two PCR steps, and the second step added a second sample barcode and Illumina TruSeq adapters. Sequencing of libraries was performed on an Illumina NovaSeq with 2 x 150 bp paired-end reads. From the authors' description of their analysis: Demultiplexing of reads and collapsing into UMI-guided consensus sequences were performed with migec v1.2.7. With mixcr v2.1.11, UMI consensuses were aligned to TRA and TRB V and J templates and assembled into clonotypes. A clonotype was counted as expanded or contracted only if both edgeR and NoisET called the change significant, with noise models trained on biological replicates. For edgeR calls, a false discovery rate-adjusted p below 0.01 and a log2 fold-change threshold of 1 were applied. As an exploratory analysis of dynamics, max-normalized trajectories of the 1000 most abundant clonotypes were examined with PCA combined with hierarchical clustering. Separately sequenced CD4+ and CD8+ repertoires were used to assign the CD4 or CD8 phenotype of responding clones. Clones were called with MiXCR by TCRdb after fastp trimmed the public reads at Q25, and only in-frame beta chains were retained. Records with the same CDR3 protein are collapsed into one entry carrying the most frequent genes and DNA. TCRdb, not the authors, supplied the V and J calls. The sample includes approximately 480,000 distinct CDR3 sequences, with around a sixth observed a single time. The ten largest clonotypes hold around 12% of the sample.

On this clonotype itself: This receptor's antigen is unknown. Per-base quality was not reported, and no clone a single base away is much larger than it.

V is shortened by 1 base, J by 2 bases, and the region joining them spans 9 bases. The germline V gene (reference sequence) sets CDR1 to DFQATT and CDR2 to SNEGSKA. Including cysteine and phenylalanine, the CDR3 has 14 amino acids. Only the CDR3 DNA stays, 42 bases, in frame from base 1. The V and J segments used are TRBV20-1 and TRBJ2-1; the D segment is perhaps TRBD1 or TRBD2, each sharing 6 matched bases. The receptor was isolated from an adult woman who had mild COVID-19 (a few samples of this study predate the infection). The sample titles of this study are shuffled in the database, so cell type and time point are left out; the donor was told from shared clones. The sequenced sample consisted of PBMCs or a T cell subset sorted from them (not recorded which). The DNA sequence follows: TGCAGTGCTAGAGCGGGGGCCACCTACAATGAGCAGTTCTTC. It codes for CSARAGATYNEQFF.